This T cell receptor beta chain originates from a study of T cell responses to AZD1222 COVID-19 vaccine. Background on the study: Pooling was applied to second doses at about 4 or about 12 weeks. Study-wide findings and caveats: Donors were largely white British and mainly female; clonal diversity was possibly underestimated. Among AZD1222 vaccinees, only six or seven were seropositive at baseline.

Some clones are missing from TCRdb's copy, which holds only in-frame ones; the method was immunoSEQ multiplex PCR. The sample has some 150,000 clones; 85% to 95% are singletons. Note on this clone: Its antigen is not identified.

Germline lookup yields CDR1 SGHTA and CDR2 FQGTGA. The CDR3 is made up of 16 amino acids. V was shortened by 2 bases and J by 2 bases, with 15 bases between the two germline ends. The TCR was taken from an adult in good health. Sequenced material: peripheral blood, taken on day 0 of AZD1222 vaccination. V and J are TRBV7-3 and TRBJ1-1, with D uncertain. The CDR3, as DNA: TGTGCCAGCAGCTTACTTGGGGTTAGGAGCAACACTGAAGCTTTCTTT. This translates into CASSLLGVRSNTEAFF.